Listed below are T cell receptor beta chains from one sample, sequenced in a study of cytomegalovirus exposure and HLA in healthy donors. Measured with immunoSEQ multiplex PCR; TCRdb has only the in-frame clones, and not every one. The sample shows some 49,000 clones, over 85% of them seen only once. Material: PBMCs. Receptor source: a woman under 30 in good health and CMV-seropositive. CDR3s include the opening cysteine and the closing phenylalanine or tryptophan. The D gene is left open where the match is weak. Rows give clone size only sometimes, using once, few, many, or a class for an expanded clone.

clone_size	d_call	j_call	cdr3_length	v_call	cdr3_aa	cdr3_nt
-	TRBD2	TRBJ2-7	17	TRBV15	CATSRDRGVGGRSEQYF	TGTGCCACCAGCAGAGATCGGGGGGTTGGCGGGCGCAGCGAGCAGTACTTC
-	TRBD1	TRBJ2-7	14	TRBV7-2	CASSRRDRGYEQYF	TGTGCCAGCAGCAGGAGGGACAGGGGCTACGAGCAGTACTTC
-	-	TRBJ1-1	16	TRBV19	CASSILVGGGDTEAFF	TGTGCCAGTAGTATTTTAGTCGGCGGAGGTGACACTGAAGCTTTCTTT
-	TRBD1	TRBJ2-5	16	TRBV11-2	CASSPGQGVGQETQYF	TGTGCCAGCAGCCCAGGACAGGGAGTGGGGCAAGAGACCCAGTACTTC
-	-	TRBJ1-4	15	TRBV15	CATSREAGSFEKLFF	TGTGCCACCAGCAGAGAAGCAGGGTCGTTTGAAAAACTGTTTTTT
-	-	TRBJ1-1	15	TRBV21-1	CASSKLRDMNTEAFF	TGTGCCAGCAGCAAATTACGGGATATGAACACTGAAGCTTTCTTT
-	-	TRBJ2-7	10	TRBV2	CASRGTHQYF	TGTGCCAGCAGGGGGACACACCAGTACTTC
-	-	TRBJ2-6	16	TRBV27	CASSLTRSSGANVLTF	TGTGCCAGCAGTTTAACGCGGAGCTCTGGGGCCAACGTCCTGACTTTC
few	-	TRBJ2-2	14	TRBV6-4	CASSDSTDTGELFF	TGTGCCAGCAGTGACTCGACTGACACCGGGGAGCTGTTTTTT
-	TRBD1	TRBJ1-6	16	TRBV25-1	CASSDARDRVASPLHF	TGTGCCAGCAGTGACGCCCGGGACAGGGTCGCTTCACCCCTCCACTTT
-	-	TRBJ2-7	14	TRBV10-3	CAISEGEEANEQYF	TGTGCCATCAGTGAGGGGGAGGAGGCCAACGAGCAGTACTTC
once	TRBD2	TRBJ2-1	16	TRBV30	CAWSVRAGVSRNEQFF	TGTGCCTGGAGTGTACGAGCGGGAGTGTCTCGGAATGAGCAGTTCTTC
-	TRBD1	TRBJ2-2	16	TRBV28	CASSIRQGLNTGELFF	TGTGCCAGCAGTATTAGACAGGGATTGAACACCGGGGAGCTGTTTTTT
-	TRBD2	TRBJ2-1	17	TRBV28	CASGQRLAARTYNEQFF	TGTGCCAGCGGTCAACGACTAGCGGCCAGGACCTACAATGAGCAGTTCTTC
-	TRBD1	TRBJ2-3	15	TRBV4-1	CASSQGQGNTDTQYF	TGCGCCAGCAGCCAAGGACAGGGGAACACAGATACGCAGTATTTT
-	TRBD1	TRBJ1-1	17	TRBV5-8	CASSVNRGRGGLTEAFF	TGTGCCAGCAGCGTGAACAGGGGGCGGGGTGGTTTAACTGAAGCTTTCTTT
-	TRBD1	TRBJ1-3	15	TRBV6-1	CASRPQGAQGNTIYF	TGTGCCAGCAGGCCACAGGGGGCCCAAGGAAACACCATATATTTT
-	-	TRBJ2-7	14	TRBV9	CASSVGGGADEQYF	TGTGCCAGCAGCGTTGGAGGGGGCGCCGACGAGCAGTACTTC
-	-	TRBJ2-7	12	TRBV30	CASQAGTYEQYF	TGTGCCTCGCAGGCTGGAACCTACGAGCAGTACTTC
-	TRBD1	TRBJ1-2	15	TRBV28	CASYIGAGGGYGYTF	TGTGCCAGCTACATAGGGGCAGGGGGAGGCTATGGCTACACCTTC
-	TRBD1	TRBJ1-3	16	TRBV19	CASSIGDRYSGNTIYF	TGTGCCAGTAGTATTGGGGACAGATACTCTGGAAACACCATATATTTT
-	-	TRBJ1-1	14	TRBV28	CASSGYNGAAEAFF	TGTGCCAGCAGTGGGTATAATGGGGCGGCTGAAGCTTTCTTT
-	-	TRBJ2-5	19	TRBV12-1	CASSPRPSGRAITRETQYF	TGTGCCAGCAGCCCCCGACCTAGCGGGAGGGCCATTACCCGAGAGACCCAGTACTTC
-	TRBD1	TRBJ1-1	11	TRBV10-3	CAISDDRVAFF	TGTGCCATCAGCGACGACAGGGTAGCTTTCTTT
-	TRBD1	TRBJ1-5	15	TRBV10-3	CAIRGTGDSNQPQHF	TGTGCCATCAGGGGGACAGGGGACAGCAATCAGCCCCAGCATTTT
once	TRBD2	TRBJ2-4	15	TRBV28	CASSSGTSGKNIQYF	TGTGCCAGCAGCTCCGGGACTAGCGGCAAAAACATTCAGTACTTC
-	TRBD1	TRBJ1-2	17	TRBV7-2	CASSLALGQGKRYGYTF	TGTGCCAGCAGCTTGGCCTTGGGACAGGGTAAAAGATATGGCTACACCTTC
-	-	TRBJ1-2	11	TRBV29-1	CVGGGEDGYTF	TGCGTAGGGGGGGGCGAGGATGGCTACACCTTC
-	TRBD2	TRBJ2-3	17	TRBV5-4	CASSSGTSGRNTDTQYF	TGTGCCAGCAGCTCCGGGACTAGCGGACGGAACACAGATACGCAGTATTTT
few	-	TRBJ2-7	13	TRBV27	CASSNGRGYEQYF	TGTGCCAGCAGCAACGGTAGGGGTTACGAGCAGTACTTC
-	-	TRBJ2-2	14	TRBV10-3	CAISESQNTGELFF	TGTGCCATCAGTGAATCACAGAACACCGGGGAGCTGTTTTTT
-	-	TRBJ2-3	17	TRBV7-3	CASSNPRSTIGSDTQYF	TGTGCCAGCAGTAACCCACGGAGTACGATTGGCTCAGATACGCAGTATTTT
-	TRBD2	TRBJ2-1	18	TRBV6-4	CASSDSASGRNGGNEQFF	TGTGCCAGCAGTGACTCGGCTAGCGGGAGGAATGGAGGCAATGAGCAGTTCTTC
-	-	TRBJ1-1	13	TRBV6-5	CASRPGQNTEAFF	TGTGCCAGCAGACCCGGACAGAACACTGAAGCTTTCTTT
-	-	TRBJ2-1	16	TRBV6-6	CASSYSNASPNNEQFF	TGTGCCAGCAGTTACTCGAATGCTAGCCCAAACAATGAGCAGTTCTTC
once	-	TRBJ2-1	16	TRBV7-8	CASSQLGGPPYNEQFF	TGTGCCAGCAGCCAACTAGGCGGGCCCCCTTACAATGAGCAGTTCTTC
-	TRBD2	TRBJ2-3	16	TRBV4-1	CASSPGLAGLTDTQYF	TGCGCCAGCAGCCCGGGACTAGCGGGGCTCACAGATACGCAGTATTTT
-	-	TRBJ2-5	15	TRBV6-5	CASSYSPQGMETQYF	TGTGCCAGCAGTTACTCCCCCCAGGGGATGGAGACCCAGTACTTC
-	-	TRBJ1-2	14	TRBV7-2	CASSSADRIYGYTF	TGTGCCAGCAGCTCCGCCGACAGGATATATGGCTACACCTTC
once	-	TRBJ1-4	15	TRBV6-1	CASSEGTQGVIKLFF	TGTGCCAGCAGTGAAGGTACCCAGGGCGTAATAAAACTGTTTTTT
-	TRBD2	TRBJ2-3	14	TRBV6-1	CASSDSGRGDTQYF	TGTGCCAGCAGTGACAGCGGGAGAGGGGATACGCAGTATTTT
-	-	TRBJ1-2	14	TRBV19	CASSIIHNSYGYTF	TGTGCCAGTAGTATAATTCACAATTCCTATGGCTACACCTTC
-	TRBD1	TRBJ2-7	16	TRBV5-6	CASSLSLTGVTYEQYF	TGTGCCAGCAGCTTGAGCTTGACAGGGGTTACCTACGAGCAGTACTTC
-	-	TRBJ1-2	12	TRBV6-6	CASSRQDYGYTF	TGTGCCAGCAGTCGGCAGGACTATGGCTACACCTTC
-	-	TRBJ1-2	15	TRBV5-4	CASSWGSVQGYGYTF	TGTGCCAGCAGCTGGGGGTCTGTTCAGGGGTATGGCTACACCTTC
-	-	TRBJ1-4	13	TRBV5-6	CASSLAREEKLFF	TGTGCCAGCAGCTTGGCTAGGGAGGAAAAACTGTTTTTT
-	-	TRBJ2-5	13	TRBV10-3	CAISEQTQETQYF	TGTGCCATCAGTGAGCAGACACAAGAGACCCAGTACTTC
-	-	TRBJ1-1	11	TRBV30	CAWSGRSEAFF	TGTGCCTGGAGTGGGAGGAGTGAAGCTTTCTTT
-	-	TRBJ1-4	13	TRBV7-2	CASSLEQWEKLFF	TGTGCCAGCAGCTTAGAACAGTGGGAAAAACTGTTTTTT